The rows below give T cell receptor beta chains drawn from one sample of a study of glioma-infiltrating T cells after dendritic cell vaccination. Profiling relied on immunoSEQ multiplex PCR, and the TCRdb table lists in-frame clones only, not all of them. The sample includes approximately 90,000 clones, 81% of them seen just once. The starting material was blood, obtained after dendritic cell vaccination. These receptors originate from a human donor with glioblastoma. Both conserved end residues are part of each CDR3. A D gene is named only where the DNA matches it firmly. Clone sizes are given selectively: once, few, many, or a class where the clone is expanded.

D,J,V,size,DNA,CDR3
TRBD2,TRBJ2-1,TRBV6-1,-,TGTGCCAGCAGTGGTAACGGCGGGAGAATCGGTGAGCAGTTCTTC,CASSGNGGRIGEQFF
TRBD2,TRBJ2-3,TRBV7-6,-,TGTGCCAGCAGCTTGAGAGCGGGGGGGCCGACTCACACAGATACGCAGTATTTT,CASSLRAGGPTHTDTQYF
TRBD2,TRBJ2-5,TRBV28,-,TGTGCCAGCAGTTTAGGGCAAACCGGGAGGGAGACCCAGTACTTC,CASSLGQTGRETQYF
TRBD1,TRBJ1-4,TRBV10-3,-,TGTGCCATCAGTGAGTTGGGGACCGGGACAGGGAATGAAAAACTGTTTTTT,CAISELGTGTGNEKLFF
TRBD1,TRBJ2-7,TRBV5-1,-,TGCGCCAGCAGCTTCGGACAGGGGGGTTACGAGCAGTACTTC,CASSFGQGGYEQYF
TRBD1,TRBJ2-1,TRBV5-4,once,TGTGCCAGCAGCTTTGACAGGGCCTCCTACAATGAGCAGTTCTTC,CASSFDRASYNEQFF
TRBD2,TRBJ2-1,TRBV18,-,TGTGCCAGCTCACCACCGCACATAGCGGGAGGCTCCTACAATGAGCAGTTCTTC,CASSPPHIAGGSYNEQFF
TRBD1,TRBJ1-5,TRBV19,-,TGTGCCACCAAGGAGGGGGCCGGGGGCAATCAGCCCCAGCATTTT,CATKEGAGGNQPQHF
-,TRBJ2-3,TRBV2,-,TGTGCCAGCAGTCAAGGACAGCGCACAGATACGCAGTATTTT,CASSQGQRTDTQYF
TRBD2,TRBJ2-1,TRBV5-1,-,TGCGCCAGCAGCTTGGAAGGTCCTAGCGGGGGGGAATACGGTAGTGAGCAGTTCTTC,CASSLEGPSGGEYGSEQFF
TRBD1,TRBJ1-1,TRBV6-1,-,TGTGCCAGCAGTCAGACAGGGGGTCTCACTGAAGCTTTCTTT,CASSQTGGLTEAFF
-,TRBJ1-2,TRBV27,once,TGTGCCAGCAGAAGTGGGGGAGCAGGGGAATGGTTCTATGGCTACACCTTC,CASRSGGAGEWFYGYTF
TRBD1,TRBJ2-5,TRBV7-9,once,TGTGCCAGCAGCTTTCCAACAGGGGGCGCGGGTGAGACCCAGTACTTC,CASSFPTGGAGETQYF
-,TRBJ1-1,TRBV7-8,-,TGTGCCAGCAGCCCCCGGGAGGGTGTAGAGGGAGGTACTGAAGCTTTCTTT,CASSPREGVEGGTEAFF
TRBD1,TRBJ2-3,TRBV15,-,TGTGCCACCAGCCGGGACAGGGATTCAGATACGCAGTATTTT,CATSRDRDSDTQYF
-,TRBJ1-1,TRBV7-9,once,TGTGCCAGCAGCTTAACGTGGTCGGCGGTCGCTGAAGCTTTCTTT,CASSLTWSAVAEAFF
-,TRBJ2-1,TRBV27,-,TGTGCCAGCAGAACGAGAAGGGGTGAGCAGTTCTTC,CASRTRRGEQFF
-,TRBJ1-2,TRBV6-1,-,TGTGCCAGCACCGGACCCGGGACACGGGGTGGTGGCTACACCTTC,CASTGPGTRGGGYTF
TRBD1,TRBJ1-2,TRBV30,-,TGTGCCTGGAGCGCAGGGACAGACCTCGGCTACACCTTC,CAWSAGTDLGYTF
TRBD2,TRBJ2-2,TRBV30,-,TGTGCCTGGAGTGTCCGCTTGGGGGGAGGGGACACCGGGGAGCTGTTTTTT,CAWSVRLGGGDTGELFF
-,TRBJ2-2,TRBV7-8,-,TGTGCCAGCAGCTTAACTGGACAGTCGAACACCGGGGAGCTGTTTTTT,CASSLTGQSNTGELFF
TRBD1,TRBJ1-4,TRBV14,-,TGTGCCAGCAGCCAGCACACCGGGACAGCAAATGAAAAACTGTTTTTT,CASSQHTGTANEKLFF
-,TRBJ2-7,TRBV5-1,-,TGCGCCAGCAGCTTGGTGGCACAGGGATACAACGAGCAGTACTTC,CASSLVAQGYNEQYF
-,TRBJ2-1,TRBV10-1,once,TGCGCCAGCAGTGAGCGCCCTGAGGATGAGCAGTTCTTC,CASSERPEDEQFF
TRBD2,TRBJ2-3,TRBV6-1,-,TGTGCCAGCAGTGGATCTAGCGGGGGCACAGATACGCAGTATTTT,CASSGSSGGTDTQYF
TRBD1,TRBJ2-3,TRBV5-4,-,TGTGCCAGCAGCTTGGACAGGGGGCAAGATACGCAGTATTTT,CASSLDRGQDTQYF
-,TRBJ2-3,TRBV4-1,-,TGCGCCAGCAGCCTAGAGCCCCCAGCGCCCAGCACAGATACGCAGTATTTT,CASSLEPPAPSTDTQYF
-,TRBJ1-6,TRBV7-6,-,TGTGCCAGCAGCTTTTCTTTGGAGTCACCCCTCCACTTT,CASSFSLESPLHF
TRBD1,TRBJ2-7,TRBV6-5,-,TGTGCCAGCAGTTACTCGATGGTGGGACAGAGCTACGAGCAGTACTTC,CASSYSMVGQSYEQYF
TRBD2,TRBJ2-3,TRBV25-1,-,TGTGCCAGCAGTGCTAGCGGGACTAGCACAGATACGCAGTATTTT,CASSASGTSTDTQYF
TRBD2,TRBJ2-1,TRBV5-1,-,TGCGCCAGCAGCTTGGTAACTAGCGGGTACAATGAGCAGTTCTTC,CASSLVTSGYNEQFF
TRBD1,TRBJ1-5,TRBV18,-,TGTGCCAGCTCACCACAGGGGGCCGGCAATCAGCCCCAGCATTTT,CASSPQGAGNQPQHF
-,TRBJ2-3,TRBV11-2,-,TGTGCCAGCAGCTTCTCTAGCGTGACAGATACGCAGTATTTT,CASSFSSVTDTQYF
-,TRBJ2-1,TRBV6-1,-,TGTGCCAGCAGTGAGGAGGGACAGCCTTACAATGAGCAGTTCTTC,CASSEEGQPYNEQFF
-,TRBJ2-2,TRBV5-1,-,TGCGCCAGCAGCTTGGCCTCAGGGAATATAATCCCCGGGGAGCTGTTTTTT,CASSLASGNIIPGELFF
-,TRBJ1-4,TRBV27,-,TGTGCCAGCAGCCCACGGTGGTATAATGAAAAACTGTTTTTT,CASSPRWYNEKLFF
TRBD1,TRBJ2-1,TRBV5-6,-,TGTGCCAGCAGCTTTGGGAACAGGGGAATCGATGAGCAGTTCTTC,CASSFGNRGIDEQFF
-,TRBJ2-2,TRBV29-1,-,TGCAGCGCCGCGGGCTCCTTGAACACCGGGGAGCTGTTTTTT,CSAAGSLNTGELFF
-,TRBJ2-2,TRBV9,few,TGTGCCAGCAGCGCCTTCGACAGCCCGATTATACCGAACACCGGGGAGCTGTTTTTT,CASSAFDSPIIPNTGELFF
-,TRBJ1-5,TRBV5-1,-,TGCGCCAGCAGCTTGGGAGGAAATAGCAATCAGCCCCAGCATTTT,CASSLGGNSNQPQHF
-,TRBJ2-7,TRBV19,-,TGCGCCAGTAGTATCCCCGGGGACTCATACGAGCAGTACTTC,CASSIPGDSYEQYF
-,TRBJ1-5,TRBV12-5,-,TGTGCTAGTGGTCCCGACAGTAGCAATCAGCCCCAGCATTTT,CASGPDSSNQPQHF
-,TRBJ2-4,TRBV19,-,TGTGCCAGTAGTATTGTGACAGGCAAAAACATTCAGTACTTC,CASSIVTGKNIQYF
TRBD2,TRBJ2-1,TRBV11-2,-,TGTGCCAGCAGCTTAGGGCTAGCGGACTACAATGAGCAGTTCTTC,CASSLGLADYNEQFF
-,TRBJ1-3,TRBV6-5,-,TGTGCCAGCAGCCCAGTGGGTCTCGGGGGAAACACCATATATTTT,CASSPVGLGGNTIYF
TRBD1,TRBJ2-1,TRBV7-2,-,TGTGCCAGCAGCTTATCCCCGGGACAGGGTGAGAACGAGCAGTTCTTC,CASSLSPGQGENEQFF
TRBD2,TRBJ2-2,TRBV10-3,-,TGTGCCATCAGTGTCGGGCGGGGGTACACCGGGGAGCTGTTTTTT,CAISVGRGYTGELFF
-,TRBJ2-3,TRBV2,-,TGTGCCAGCAGAGCAGGGGGCACAGATACGCAGTATTTT,CASRAGGTDTQYF
-,TRBJ2-3,TRBV25-1,once,TGTGCCAGCACTAAAGACAGAACTAGCACAGATACGCAGTATTTT,CASTKDRTSTDTQYF
TRBD2,TRBJ2-1,TRBV10-3,-,TGTGCCATCAGTGACCTAGCGGGAGAAGACGTCTTC,CAISDLAGEDVF
-,TRBJ1-5,TRBV5-1,-,TGCGCCAGCAGCTTGGACAGTTACAATCAGCCCCAGCATTTT,CASSLDSYNQPQHF
TRBD1,TRBJ1-1,TRBV5-1,once,TGCGCCAGCAGCTTCACAGGGGGCCAGACTGAAGCTTTCTTT,CASSFTGGQTEAFF
-,TRBJ1-1,TRBV27,medium-sized,TGTGCCAGCAGTCAAAACACTGAAGCTTTCTTT,CASSQNTEAFF
TRBD1,TRBJ2-7,TRBV18,once,TGTGCCAGCTCACCTCCCCGACAGGGGAGTGGAGGCGAGCAGTACTTC,CASSPPRQGSGGEQYF
-,TRBJ2-2,TRBV11-3,-,TGTGCCAGCAGTAAACCTAGGGGGAACACCGGGGAGCTGTTTTTT,CASSKPRGNTGELFF
TRBD1,TRBJ1-2,TRBV5-1,-,TGCGCCAGCAGCTTATCCGGGACAGAAGTTTATGGCTACACCTTC,CASSLSGTEVYGYTF